This T cell receptor (beta chain) was sequenced in a study of cytomegalovirus exposure and HLA in healthy donors. General observations from the study: The only immune exposure information that was available was CMV serostatus.

To note about this clone: Its antigen is not known.

This CDR3 spans 14 amino acids. Looked up from germline, CDR1 is MNHEY and CDR2 is SMNVEV (reference sequence). V lost 3 bases and J lost 2; bases outside the gene matches: 3. 13 Jbeta primers and 60 Vbeta primers were used for the PCR. The table came from immunoSEQ multiplex PCR; TCRdb's copy has only in-frame clones and leaves some out. The top ten hold approximately 0.97% of the sample, which has around 130,000 clones, about three quarters seen once. The sequence came from a human donor in good health. The chain links TRBV27 to TRBJ2-7, with TRBD2 matching over 8 bases. Sample: PBMCs. The CDR3 sequence: CASSFNGGAYEQYF. The CDR3 DNA is TGTGCCAGCAGTTTCAACGGGGGGGCCTACGAGCAGTACTTC.